This record covers a single TCR beta chain. This clonotype was counted a few times. Base qualities are not provided; no much larger clone lies one nucleotide away. According to the study, the label for this sample's treatment or condition signals: live attenuated yellow fever vaccine strain. A standard Ficoll-Paque protocol was used to isolate PBMCs from peripheral blood. Epitope-specific CD8 T cells were sorted with a dextramer loaded with the yellow fever NS4B epitope peptide, and anti-CD3 and anti-CD8 staining was applied. TriZol was used to extract RNA from bulk PBMCs, CD4 and CD8 fractions, and dextramer-positive and dextramer-negative fractions. For CDR1 and CDR2, the germline V gene lists LGHNA and YNFKEQ. Trimming leaves V shorter by 1 base and J shorter by 0 bases, with the junction holding 7 bases beyond the gene matches. Reading from cysteine to phenylalanine, the CDR3 counts 19 amino acids. Here the CDR3 DNA is all that survives: 57 bases in frame from base 1.

These data come from a study of T cells after yellow fever vaccination (dated by TCRdb to between 2018 and 2021). Some background on the complete study: Libraries from fractions with low cell numbers were prepared with the SMART-Seq v4 Ultra Low Input RNA kit. Two healthy male donors, one aged 18 to 30 and one aged 30 to 40 years, made up the cohort. To track T-cell clones before and after primary and booster YFV17D yellow fever vaccination, bulk TCR alpha and beta repertoires were sequenced longitudinally. Bulk PBMC replicates and cell subsets were isolated from blood drawn at multiple timepoints before and after both primary and secondary immunization. The study at large found these results: Because abundant contaminating clonotypes from the bulk population could be contained in FACS-sorted repertoires, computational filtering was required. A small share of clonotypes was detected in both CD4 and CD8 compartments, with the overlap likely arising from convergent recombination. The secondary T-cell response was found to be weaker but faster than the primary response, with a peak reached on day 5 rather than on day 15. After the booster, most of the clones that had expanded following primary vaccination were detected again (almost 98% of CD4 and around 90% of CD8), which suggests that memory was broadly maintained. Only a couple of donors were included in the study, so the extent to which the findings can be generalized is limited.

TCR cDNA was synthesized by 5'RACE template switching, through which a universal primer site and unique molecular identifiers were introduced. Priming of cDNA synthesis was performed from both the TCR alpha and TCR beta constant segments. Library amplification used two PCR steps, and the second PCR step added sample barcodes and sequencing adapters. Sequencing of the libraries was done on either Illumina HiSeq 2500 (2x100 bp) or NovaSeq (2x150 bp). Per the source publication's procedure: Demultiplexing of reads and collapsing into UMI consensus sequences were performed with MIGEC, and V(D)J alignment was carried out with MiXCR. Vaccine-responding clonotypes were identified with edgeR using replicate PBMC samples, with FDR below 0.01 and a log2 fold change above 5 up to day 15 being required. Bulk clonotypes were assigned CD4 or CD8 identity according to which sequenced CD4 or CD8 repertoire held them at higher abundance. NS4B-specific clonotypes were defined as those at least 10-fold enriched in dextramer-positive over dextramer-negative fractions; CD4-biased clonotypes were excluded. Starting from the raw public reads, TCRdb applied fastp trimming at Q25, assembled clones with MiXCR and retained in-frame beta chains. One record per CDR3 amino acid sequence lists the most common genes and DNA. TCRdb, not the authors, supplied the V and J calls. The sample records some 100,000 distinct CDR3 sequences, over 8% of which are singletons. The top ten hold around 16% of the sample.

The specimen was CD8+ T cells not binding an NS4B(214-222) dextramer, sorted from PBMCs, collected more than 13 days after the first yellow fever vaccination. The cell subset or site label on this specimen signifies: NS4B epitope dextramer-negative CD8 T cells. The rearranged chain carries TRBV4-2 and TRBJ2-1, and TRBD2 aligns with 12 junction nucleotides. The TCR was taken from a man younger than 35 who received the YFV17D yellow fever vaccine. The CDR3 reads as follows: CASSQARTSGTSSYNEQFF. The DNA reads TGTGCCAGCAGCCAAGCCAGGACTAGCGGGACTTCCTCCTACAATGAGCAGTTCTTC.